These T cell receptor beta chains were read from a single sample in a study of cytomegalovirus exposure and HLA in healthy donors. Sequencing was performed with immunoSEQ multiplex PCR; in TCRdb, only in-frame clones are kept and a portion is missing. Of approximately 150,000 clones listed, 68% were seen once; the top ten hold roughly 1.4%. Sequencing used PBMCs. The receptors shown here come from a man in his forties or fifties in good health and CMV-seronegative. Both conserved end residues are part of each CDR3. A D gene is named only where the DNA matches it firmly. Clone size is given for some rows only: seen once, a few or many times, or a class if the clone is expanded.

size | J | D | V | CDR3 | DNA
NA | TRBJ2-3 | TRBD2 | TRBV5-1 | CASSPSGGRDTQYF | TGCGCCAGCAGCCCTAGCGGGGGTAGAGATACGCAGTATTTT
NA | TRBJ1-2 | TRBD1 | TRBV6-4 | CASKRGGQDYGYTF | TGTGCCAGCAAAAGAGGCGGACAGGACTATGGCTACACCTTC
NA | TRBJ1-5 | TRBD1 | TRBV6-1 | CASRGDRNYQPQHF | TGTGCCAGCAGGGGGGACAGGAATTATCAGCCCCAGCATTTT
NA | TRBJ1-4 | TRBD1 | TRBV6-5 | CASSSQGATNEKLFF | TGTGCCAGCAGTTCCCAGGGGGCCACTAATGAAAAACTGTTTTTT
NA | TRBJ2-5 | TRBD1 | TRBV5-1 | CASSWGQGAQETQYF | TGCGCCAGCAGCTGGGGACAGGGGGCACAAGAGACCCAGTACTTC
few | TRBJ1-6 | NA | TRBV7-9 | CASSPQRGANSPLHF | TGTGCCAGCAGCCCGCAGCGGGGGGCGAATTCACCCCTCCACTTT
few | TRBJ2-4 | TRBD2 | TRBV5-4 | CASSFAGGRENIQYF | TGTGCCAGCAGCTTCGCGGGGGGGCGCGAAAACATTCAGTACTTC
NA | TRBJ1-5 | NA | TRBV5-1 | CASSLESGSNQPQHF | TGCGCCAGCAGCTTGGAATCGGGGAGCAATCAGCCCCAGCATTTT
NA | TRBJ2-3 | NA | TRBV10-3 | CAIGLSPDTQYF | TGTGCCATCGGACTTAGTCCAGATACGCAGTATTTT
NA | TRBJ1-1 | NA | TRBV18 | CASSPIGQPSGNTEAFF | TGTGCCAGCTCACCTATCGGACAGCCCTCGGGGAACACTGAAGCTTTCTTT
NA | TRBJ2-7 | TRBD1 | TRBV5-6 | CASSSGQGAYEQYF | TGTGCCAGCAGCTCGGGACAGGGGGCATACGAGCAGTACTTC
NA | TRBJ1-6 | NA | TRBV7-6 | CASSLGGLTNSPLHF | TGTGCCAGCAGCTTAGGAGGCCTGACTAATTCACCCCTCCACTTT
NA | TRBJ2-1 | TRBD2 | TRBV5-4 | CASSSGTSDSSYNEQFF | TGTGCCAGCAGCTCTGGGACTAGCGATAGCTCCTACAATGAGCAGTTCTTC
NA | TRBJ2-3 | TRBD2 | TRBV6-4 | CASSDLAGGPSDTQYF | TGTGCCAGCAGTGACCTCGCGGGGGGGCCGTCAGATACGCAGTATTTT
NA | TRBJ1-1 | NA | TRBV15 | CATSRGEGNTEAFF | TGTGCCACCAGCAGAGGGGAGGGGAACACTGAAGCTTTCTTT
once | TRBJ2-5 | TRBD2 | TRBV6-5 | CASRVAGGPETQYF | TGTGCCAGCAGGGTAGCGGGGGGGCCGGAGACCCAGTACTTC
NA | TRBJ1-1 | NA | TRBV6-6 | CASSYIGEEAFF | TGTGCCAGCAGTTACATCGGGGAGGAAGCTTTCTTT
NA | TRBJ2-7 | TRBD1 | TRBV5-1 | CASSRGQNYEQYF | TGCGCCAGCAGCAGGGGACAGAACTACGAGCAGTACTTC
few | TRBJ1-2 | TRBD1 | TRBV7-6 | CASSSRTGMNYGYTF | TGTGCCAGCAGTTCTAGGACAGGGATGAACTATGGCTACACCTTC
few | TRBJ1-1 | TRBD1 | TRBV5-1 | CASSLGIFRQGKNTEAFF | TGCGCCAGCAGCTTGGGGATTTTTAGACAGGGGAAGAACACTGAAGCTTTCTTT
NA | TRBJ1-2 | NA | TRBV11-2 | CASSLVPEKISRYTF | TGTGCCAGCAGCTTAGTACCGGAGAAAATTTCACGCTACACCTTC
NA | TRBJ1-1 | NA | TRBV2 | CATTGQSEAFF | TGTGCCACCACAGGACAATCTGAAGCTTTCTTT
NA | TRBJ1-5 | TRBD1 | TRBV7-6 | CASSLRTGRSNQPQHF | TGTGCCAGCAGCCTCCGGACAGGGCGTAGCAATCAGCCCCAGCATTTT
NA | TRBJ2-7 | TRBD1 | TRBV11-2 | CASSLGDRRYEQYF | TGTGCCAGCAGCTTAGGGGACAGGCGATACGAGCAGTACTTC
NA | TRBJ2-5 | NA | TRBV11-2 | CAIKSGETQYF | TGTGCCATAAAGTCGGGTGAGACCCAGTACTTC
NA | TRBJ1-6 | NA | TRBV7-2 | CASSFRRVYNSPLHF | TGTGCCAGCAGCTTCCGCAGGGTCTATAATTCACCCCTCCACTTT
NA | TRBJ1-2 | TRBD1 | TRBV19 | CASSMGTGNYGYTF | TGTGCCAGTAGTATGGGGACAGGAAACTATGGCTACACCTTC
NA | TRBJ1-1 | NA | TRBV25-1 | CASSESFEAFF | TGTGCCAGCAGTGAATCTTTTGAAGCTTTCTTT
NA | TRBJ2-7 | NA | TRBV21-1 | CASSKRTGRTYEQYF | TGTGCCAGCAGCAAACGGACAGGTCGGACCTACGAGCAGTACTTC
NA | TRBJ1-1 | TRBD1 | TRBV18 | CASSLDQGTGPEAFF | TGTGCCAGCTCCCTTGACCAGGGGACAGGGCCTGAAGCTTTCTTT
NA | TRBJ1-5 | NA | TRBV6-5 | CASSYSSGRGQPQHF | TGTGCCAGCAGTTACTCGTCAGGCCGGGGTCAGCCCCAGCATTTT
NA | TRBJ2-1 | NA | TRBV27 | CASSLDRYNEQFF | TGTGCCAGCAGTCTCGACAGGTACAATGAGCAGTTCTTC
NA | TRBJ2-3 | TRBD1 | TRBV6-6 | CASSSGTGGTDTQYF | TGTGCCAGCAGTTCCGGGACAGGGGGTACAGATACGCAGTATTTT
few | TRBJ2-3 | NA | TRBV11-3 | CASSSTADTQYF | TGTGCCAGCAGCTCCACAGCAGATACGCAGTATTTT
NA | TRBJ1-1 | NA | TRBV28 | CASSSPELNTEAFF | TGTGCCAGCAGTTCACCAGAATTGAACACTGAAGCTTTCTTT
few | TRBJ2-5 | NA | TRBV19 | CASSLRVSQETQYF | TGTGCCAGTAGCCTCAGGGTTTCCCAAGAGACCCAGTACTTC
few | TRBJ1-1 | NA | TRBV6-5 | CASSFSLTSPLEAFF | TGTGCCAGCAGTTTTTCCTTGACATCCCCGCTTGAAGCTTTCTTT
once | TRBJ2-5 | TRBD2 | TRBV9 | CASSVTTLAGGQETQYF | TGTGCCAGCAGCGTAACAACACTAGCGGGGGGCCAAGAGACCCAGTACTTC
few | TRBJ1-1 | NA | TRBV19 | CASSIRLSYAGMNTEAFF | TGTGCCAGTAGTATTAGATTGTCCTATGCAGGGATGAACACTGAAGCTTTCTTT
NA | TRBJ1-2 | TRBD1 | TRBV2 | CASQDRGLGGYTF | TGTGCCAGTCAGGACAGGGGGCTCGGAGGCTACACCTTC
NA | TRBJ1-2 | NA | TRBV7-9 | CASSLSSDRGNGYTF | TGTGCCAGCAGCTTAAGCTCGGACAGAGGTAATGGCTACACCTTC
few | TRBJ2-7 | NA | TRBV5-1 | CASSTQGGDYEQYF | TGCGCCAGCAGCACCCAAGGGGGGGACTACGAGCAGTACTTC
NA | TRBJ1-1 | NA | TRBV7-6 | CASSLLQGVTEAFF | TGTGCCAGCAGCTTACTACAGGGAGTCACTGAAGCTTTCTTT
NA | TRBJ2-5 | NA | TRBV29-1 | CSVMRLVQETQYF | TGCAGCGTGATGAGGCTAGTCCAAGAGACCCAGTACTTC
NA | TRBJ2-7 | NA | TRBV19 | CASSSEGREQYF | TGTGCCAGTAGTTCGGAGGGCAGAGAGCAGTACTTC
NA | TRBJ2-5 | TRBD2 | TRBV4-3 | CASSPPPAGLETQYF | TGCGCCAGCAGCCCACCCCCAGCGGGGTTGGAGACCCAGTACTTC
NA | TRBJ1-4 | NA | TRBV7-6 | CASSSRPTGPAAGKLFF | TGTGCCAGCAGCTCAAGGCCGACAGGCCCGGCAGCAGGAAAACTGTTTTTT
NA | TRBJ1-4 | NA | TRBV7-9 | CASSFLRQNYNEKLFF | TGTGCCAGCAGCTTCCTCAGACAGAACTATAATGAAAAACTGTTTTTT
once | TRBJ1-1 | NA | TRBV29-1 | CSVEGRVGSPLEAFF | TGCAGCGTTGAAGGCAGGGTAGGCAGCCCTCTTGAAGCTTTCTTT
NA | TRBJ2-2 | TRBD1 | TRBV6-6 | CASSTGDRNTGELFF | TGTGCCAGCAGCACCGGGGACAGGAACACCGGGGAGCTGTTTTTT
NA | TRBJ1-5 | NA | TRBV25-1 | CASSDSAFSNQPQHF | TGTGCCAGCAGTGACAGTGCCTTTAGCAATCAGCCCCAGCATTTT
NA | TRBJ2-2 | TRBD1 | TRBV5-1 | CASSSGQGGTGELFF | TGCGCCAGCAGCTCGGGACAGGGGGGCACCGGGGAGCTGTTTTTT
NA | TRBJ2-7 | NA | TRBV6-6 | CASSYPMREQYF | TGTGCCAGCAGTTACCCTATGAGGGAGCAGTACTTC